Reported below is one TCR beta chain. The data stem from a study of cytomegalovirus exposure and HLA in healthy donors. The donors, nominally healthy at sampling, likely had unrecorded immune exposures. The PCR contained 60 Vbeta and 13 Jbeta primers. Sequencing was performed with immunoSEQ multiplex PCR; in TCRdb, only in-frame clones are kept and a portion is missing. The sample carries some 200,000 clones, over 70% recorded once. This CDR3 has 14 residues. Germline CDR1 SGHTA, CDR2 FQGTGA. V lost 3 bases, J lost 4 bases, and 11 bases lay in between. The receptor was derived from a man between 50 and 59 years old in good health and CMV-seronegative. Sequencing input: PBMCs. V is TRBV7-3 and J is TRBJ2-3; D is undetermined. CDR3 nucleotide sequence: TGTGCCAGCAGCTTCCCGGCTAGGTCAGATACGCAGTATTTT. Amino acid sequence: CASSFPARSDTQYF.